Below, 6 T cell receptor beta chains from the same sample are listed, as sequenced in a study of blood T cell repertoires in COVID-19. The assay was immunoSEQ multiplex PCR, and TCRdb's table has in-frame clones only and misses some. This table holds roughly 200,000 clones, about 81% found once. Sequencing was done on a sample of PBMCs or T cells enriched from blood (not recorded which). The receptors here all came from a man between 35 and 55 years old who had recovered from COVID-19.

The chain employs TRBV6-1 and TRBJ2-3; TRBD1 matches 8 bases. Trimming at V came to 2 bases and at J to 1 base, leaving 2 bases not matched to a gene. Germline V lookup: CDR1 MNHNS, CDR2 SASEGT. This CDR3 has 15 amino acids. The CDR3 DNA reads TGTGCCAGCAGTGAAATGGGACAGGGCACAGATACGCAGTATTTT. It is translated as CASSEMGQGTDTQYF.

The chain is built from TRBV5-4 and TRBJ2-5; D is perhaps TRBD2 (6 bases). Trimming took 5 bases from V and 1 from J, leaving 9 bases between them. The CDR3 has 13 residues. Per germline, CDR1 SGHNT and CDR2 YYREEE (reference sequence). The CDR3 DNA sequence: TGTGCCAGCAGGACGGGGGTCCAAGAGACCCAGTACTTC. This gives the protein CASRTGVQETQYF. The complete variable domain, with remaining parts taken from reference TRBV5-4 and TRBJ2-5, reads ETGVTQSPTHLIKTRGQQVTLRCSSQSGHNTVSWYQQALGQGPQFIFQYYREEENGRGNFPPRFSGLQFPNYSSELNVNALELDDSALYLCASRTGVQETQYFGPGTRLLVL.

The J gene is TRBJ2-7, the V gene TRBV5-4; D remains ambiguous. CDR1 and CDR2 (germline): SGHNT, YYREEE (reference sequence). The CDR3 length is 15 residues. Trimming removed 0 bases from V and 3 bases from J, with 13 bases in between. CDR3 sequence (DNA): TGTGCCAGCAGCTTGGGGTCCGTCGGCGGCTACGAGCAGTACTTC. It specifies CASSLGSVGGYEQYF.

The V call is TRBV5-1, the J call TRBJ1-2, with a weak D call TRBD1 (5 bases). Germline V lookup: CDR1 SGHRS, CDR2 YFSETQ. Deletions cut 0 bases from V and 0 bases from J, with 9 bases between. The CDR3 extends over 15 amino acids. The CDR3 sequence: CASSLGGGANYGYTF. The CDR3 DNA reads TGCGCCAGCAGCTTGGGCGGGGGAGCTAACTATGGCTACACCTTC.

CDR3 in DNA: TGTGCCTGGACCCGACAGATTAGCACAGATACGCAGTATTTT. Translating it yields CAWTRQISTDTQYF. This sequence joins TRBV30 and TRBJ2-3, with D maybe TRBD1 (5 bases). Germline-derived CDR1 and CDR2 are GTSNPN and SVGIG (reference sequence). This CDR3 spans 14 amino acids. Trimming removed 4 bases at V and 0 bases at J, with 11 bases between.

This clone showed up just a few times. The J gene is TRBJ2-7, the V gene TRBV4-1, with 10 positions matching TRBD1. The CDR3 contains 15 residues. Germline V CDR1 and CDR2: MGHRA, YSYEKL. Trimming removed 4 bases from V and 4 bases from J; junction bases left unmatched: 7. The CDR3 DNA reads TGCGCCAGCAGCCTAACCGGACAGGGGGGTTACGAGCAGTACTTC. Translated, it gives CASSLTGQGGYEQYF.